This TCR beta chain was retrieved from a study of T-cell reconstitution after alpha-beta-depleted transplantation in children. Unique molecular identifiers were used in preparing the TCRbeta library. MiXCR, applied by TCRdb to the PCR reads, yields one record per CDR3 protein. The sample gives a few hundred thousand distinct CDR3 sequences, approximately 13% of which show up once; about 5.6% is in the top ten. Trimming shortened V by 4 bases and J by 2 bases, and 17 bases separated the two germline ends. Germline V gene lookup returns CDR1 GTSNPN and CDR2 SVGIG (reference sequence). This CDR3 spans 15 amino acids.

The sequences come from PBMCs from the stem cell graft donor, collected from the stem cell graft. The receptor's source is a human donor who donated a stem cell graft to a child with combined immunodeficiency. The gene calls are TRBV30 and TRBJ2-5, with a tentative D call TRBD1 (8 bases). The CDR3 region is CAWTRQGRAQETQYF. CDR3 DNA sequence: TGTGCCTGGACAAGACAGGGGAGGGCGCAAGAGACCCAGTACTTC.